The rows below give T cell receptor beta chains drawn from one sample of a study of OX40 agonist ivuxolimab in advanced cancers. This table comes from immunoSEQ multiplex PCR, and its TCRdb copy is limited to in-frame clones, with some not included. Found here are about 100,000 clones, around 89% of them singletons; the top ten hold around 0.16%. Sequenced here: CD4+ or CD8+ T cells sorted from blood, sampled in a trial of the OX40 agonist ivuxolimab. The origin of the receptors is an adult with an advanced solid tumor such as melanoma, head and neck, liver or kidney cancer. The CDR3 runs from the conserved cysteine through the conserved F or W. A D gene is named only where the DNA matches it firmly. Size is stated for part of the rows, as once, few or many counts, or as a class when the clone is expanded.

v_call	clone_size	d_call	j_call	cdr3_aa	cdr3_nt
TRBV6-5	-	-	TRBJ2-7	CASSKGPSYEQYF	TGTGCCAGCAGTAAGGGACCATCATACGAGCAGTACTTC
TRBV27	-	-	TRBJ2-3	CASSLGRGATQYF	TGTGCCAGCAGTTTGGGGAGGGGGGCTACGCAGTATTTT
TRBV27	-	TRBD1	TRBJ1-5	CASRRQGGQPQHF	TGTGCCAGCAGGAGACAGGGGGGACAGCCCCAGCATTTT
TRBV18	-	-	TRBJ1-6	CASSLGLDNSPLHF	TGTGCCAGCTCACTAGGGCTGGATAATTCACCCCTCCACTTT
TRBV19	-	-	TRBJ2-7	CASSIEGRALYEQYF	TGTGCCAGTAGTATAGAGGGCAGGGCTTTGTACGAGCAGTACTTC
TRBV2	-	TRBD2	TRBJ2-1	CASLDPRLAGWDSYNEQFF	TGTGCCAGTCTCGACCCCAGACTAGCGGGATGGGACTCCTACAATGAGCAGTTCTTC
TRBV30	few	TRBD1	TRBJ1-1	CAFDRGPTEAFF	TGTGCCTTTGACAGGGGGCCCACTGAAGCTTTCTTT
TRBV5-4	-	-	TRBJ2-3	CASSRPDLSDTQYF	TGTGCCAGCAGCCGTCCTGACCTTAGTGATACGCAGTATTTT
TRBV6-6	-	TRBD2	TRBJ2-2	CASRQRSGGDTGELFF	TGTGCCAGCAGACAGAGAAGCGGGGGGGACACCGGGGAGCTGTTTTTT
TRBV10-3	once	TRBD1	TRBJ1-2	CAISGRDSYYGYTF	TGTGCCATCAGTGGACGGGACAGCTACTATGGCTACACCTTC
TRBV30	-	-	TRBJ2-3	CASKGGKDTQYF	TGTGCCTCAAAAGGGGGTAAAGATACGCAGTATTTT
TRBV6-5	-	-	TRBJ2-7	CASSYGVPTFYEQYF	TGTGCCAGCAGTTACGGCGTCCCTACATTCTACGAGCAGTACTTC
TRBV18	-	TRBD2	TRBJ2-1	CASSPGRGGYNEQFF	TGTGCCAGCTCCCCGGGGCGGGGGGGCTACAATGAGCAGTTCTTC
TRBV6-1	-	-	TRBJ2-3	CASSNRVGTDTQYF	TGTGCCAGCAGTAACAGGGTAGGCACAGATACGCAGTATTTT
TRBV19	-	-	TRBJ2-3	CASSGRAGSTDTQYF	TGTGCCAGTAGTGGGAGAGCGGGTAGCACAGATACGCAGTATTTT
TRBV10-3	-	-	TRBJ1-1	CATSVVRGAEAFF	TGTGCCACCTCGGTAGTCCGGGGAGCTGAAGCTTTCTTT
TRBV27	-	-	TRBJ2-1	CASTAQGSYNEQFF	TGTGCCAGCACCGCTCAGGGTTCCTACAATGAGCAGTTCTTC
TRBV5-6	-	-	TRBJ1-2	CASSYAGVGGYTF	TGTGCCAGCAGCTACGCCGGGGTGGGAGGCTACACCTTC
TRBV7-3	-	TRBD2	TRBJ2-1	CASSFRLAGGLREQFF	TGTGCCAGCAGCTTCCGACTAGCGGGGGGTCTTAGGGAGCAGTTCTTC
TRBV5-6	-	-	TRBJ2-5	CASSLVGGETQYF	TGTGCCAGCAGCTTGGTGGGGGGCGAGACCCAGTACTTC
TRBV5-8	-	-	TRBJ2-7	CASSVRAAGQYF	TGTGCCAGCAGCGTGAGGGCTGCGGGGCAGTACTTC
TRBV12-5	-	-	TRBJ1-1	CASGARGAKNTEAFF	TGTGCTAGTGGTGCGAGGGGGGCCAAGAACACTGAAGCTTTCTTT
TRBV6-6	-	-	TRBJ1-5	CASRDQGNSNQPQHF	TGTGCCAGCAGAGACCAGGGCAATAGCAATCAGCCCCAGCATTTT
TRBV10-2	-	-	TRBJ1-6	CASSETPRTGSPLHF	TGCGCCAGCAGTGAGACACCTAGAACGGGTTCACCCCTCCACTTT
TRBV18	-	-	TRBJ1-1	CASSPGGTTEAFF	TGTGCCAGCTCACCAGGGGGAACCACTGAAGCTTTCTTT
TRBV23-1	-	-	TRBJ2-3	CASSHHRHTDTQYF	TGCGCCAGCAGTCACCACCGACATACAGATACGCAGTATTTT
TRBV5-1	-	TRBD2	TRBJ2-1	CASSLDPSGVYNEQFF	TGCGCCAGCAGCTTGGATCCTAGCGGGGTCTACAATGAGCAGTTCTTC
TRBV9	-	-	TRBJ1-4	CASSGGVGTNNEKLFF	TGTGCCAGCAGCGGAGGGGTCGGGACAAATAATGAAAAACTGTTTTTT
TRBV27	-	TRBD2	TRBJ2-3	CASSFSGGAFTDTQYF	TGTGCCAGCAGTTTTAGCGGGGGGGCCTTCACAGATACGCAGTATTTT
TRBV7-9	once	-	TRBJ2-1	CASSSRTAGSSYNEQFF	TGTGCCAGCAGCTCCCGCACGGCGGGGAGCTCCTACAATGAGCAGTTCTTC
TRBV7-9	-	TRBD2	TRBJ2-5	CASSQLAGEETQYF	TGTGCCAGCAGCCAACTAGCGGGTGAAGAGACCCAGTACTTC
TRBV6-6	few	-	TRBJ2-7	CASSYSPGFEQYF	TGTGCCAGCAGTTACTCCCCAGGGTTTGAGCAGTACTTC
TRBV6-6	-	-	TRBJ1-4	CASSYGAINEKLFF	TGTGCCAGCAGTTACGGGGCCATTAATGAAAAACTGTTTTTT
TRBV11-3	once	-	TRBJ2-1	CASSLGGVTYNEQFF	TGTGCCAGCAGCTTAGGGGGAGTTACCTACAATGAGCAGTTCTTC
TRBV5-1	-	-	TRBJ2-2	CASSFGAGTQGGELFF	TGCGCCAGCAGCTTTGGGGCGGGAACTCAAGGAGGGGAGCTGTTTTTT
TRBV5-1	-	-	TRBJ1-6	CASSDRGDNSPLHF	TGCGCCAGCAGTGATAGGGGGGATAATTCACCCCTCCACTTT
TRBV7-9	-	-	TRBJ2-1	CASSLEYRDSYNEQFF	TGTGCCAGCAGCTTAGAGTACCGGGACTCCTACAATGAGCAGTTCTTC
TRBV2	-	-	TRBJ1-2	CASSEGSTGYGYTF	TGTGCCAGCAGTGAAGGGTCTACGGGCTATGGCTACACCTTC
TRBV12-1	-	-	TRBJ2-4	CASSFGTLAGGPELGAKNIQYF	TGTGCCAGCAGCTTTGGGACCCTAGCGGGAGGGCCTGAGTTGGGGGCCAAAAACATTCAGTACTTC